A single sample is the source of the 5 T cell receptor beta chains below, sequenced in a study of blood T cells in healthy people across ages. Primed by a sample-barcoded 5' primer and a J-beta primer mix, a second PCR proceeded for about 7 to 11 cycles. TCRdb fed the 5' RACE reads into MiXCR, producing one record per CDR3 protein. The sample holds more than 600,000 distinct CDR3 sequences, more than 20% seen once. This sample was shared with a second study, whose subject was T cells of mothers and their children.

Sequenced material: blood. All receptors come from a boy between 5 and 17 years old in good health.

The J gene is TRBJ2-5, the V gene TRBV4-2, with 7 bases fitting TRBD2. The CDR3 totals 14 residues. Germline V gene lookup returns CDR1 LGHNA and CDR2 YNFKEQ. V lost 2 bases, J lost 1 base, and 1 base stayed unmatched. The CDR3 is CASSQREGQETQYF. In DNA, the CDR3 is TGTGCCAGCAGCCAAAGGGAGGGCCAAGAGACCCAGTACTTC.

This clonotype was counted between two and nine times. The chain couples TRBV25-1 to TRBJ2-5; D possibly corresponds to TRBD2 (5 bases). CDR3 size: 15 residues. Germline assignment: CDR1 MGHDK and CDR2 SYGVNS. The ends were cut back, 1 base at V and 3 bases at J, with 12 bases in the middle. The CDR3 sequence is CASSELGTAEETQYF. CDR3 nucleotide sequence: TGTGCCAGCAGTGAATTGGGAACAGCGGAAGAGACCCAGTACTTC.

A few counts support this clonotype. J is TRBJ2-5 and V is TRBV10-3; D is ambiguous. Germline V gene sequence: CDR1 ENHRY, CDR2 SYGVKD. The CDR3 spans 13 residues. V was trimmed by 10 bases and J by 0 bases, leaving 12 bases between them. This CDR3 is CATLDQYQETQYF. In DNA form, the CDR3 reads TGTGCCACCCTGGACCAGTACCAAGAGACCCAGTACTTC.

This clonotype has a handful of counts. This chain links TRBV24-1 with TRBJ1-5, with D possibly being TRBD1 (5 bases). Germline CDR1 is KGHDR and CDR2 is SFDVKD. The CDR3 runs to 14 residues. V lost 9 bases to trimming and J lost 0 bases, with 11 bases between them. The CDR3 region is CATDRQYSNQPQHF. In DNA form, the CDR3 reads TGTGCCACCGACCGACAGTATAGCAATCAGCCCCAGCATTTT.

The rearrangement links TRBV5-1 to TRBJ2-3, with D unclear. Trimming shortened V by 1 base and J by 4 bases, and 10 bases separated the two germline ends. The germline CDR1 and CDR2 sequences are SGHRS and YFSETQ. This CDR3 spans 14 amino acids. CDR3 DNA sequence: TGCGCCAGCAGCTTGACAGTGGCCGCAGATACGCAGTATTTT. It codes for CASSLTVAADTQYF.